This T cell receptor beta chain was recovered during a study of STAT5B mutations in CD4+ large granular lymphocyte leukemia. Germline V gives CDR1 MNHEY, CDR2 SVGAGI. CDR3 size: 15 residues. The germline V and J ends were trimmed by 2 bases and 6 bases, with 13 bases remaining between them. Generated by immunoSEQ multiplex PCR, the TCRdb table keeps only in-frame clones and is missing some. The profile shows about 33,000 clones, roughly 80% of them singletons. The TCR comes from a human donor in good health. This rearrangement joins TRBV6-5 to TRBJ2-2; tentative D call: TRBD1 (6 bases). What was sequenced was CD4+ T cells from blood buffy coats. As DNA, the CDR3 is TGTGCCAGCAGTTACGACGTGGGGGCGCCCGGGGAGCTGTTTTTT. Translating it yields CASSYDVGAPGELFF.